Sequencing of this TCR beta chain was carried out in a study of blood T cell repertoires in COVID-19. The germline V and J ends were trimmed by 0 bases and 0 bases, with 11 bases remaining between them. The length of the CDR3 is 15 residues. Germline V gene data show CDR1 as GTSNPN and CDR2 as SVGIG (reference sequence). Sequencing was performed with immunoSEQ multiplex PCR; in TCRdb, only in-frame clones are kept and a portion is missing. The sample consists of under 250,000 clones, 85% to 90% of them appearing once. The specimen was PBMCs or T cells enriched from blood (not recorded which). The source is a woman aged 18-29 years in a cohort exposed to, infected with or recovered from COVID-19 (not recorded which). The V gene is TRBV30, the J gene TRBJ1-1, with a tentative D call TRBD1 (5 bases). The CDR3: CAWSVGPGVNTEAFF. The CDR3 coding sequence is TGTGCCTGGAGTGTAGGACCGGGGGTGAACACTGAAGCTTTCTTT.